This T cell receptor beta chain comes out of a study of T cells in Graves' hyperthyroidism and ophthalmopathy. Researchers amplified the TCR beta CDR3 regions from RNA transcripts. TCR CDR3 regions were first amplified by RT-PCR with HTBI primers. One entry per CDR3 protein, called by TCRdb with MiXCR from the multiplex PCR reads. This table has 250,000 to 300,000 distinct CDR3 sequences, roughly 15% appearing once. Study-wide results and caveats: Most thyroid-expanded clonotypes above 0.001 were also found in blood. The model foresaw ophthalmopathy a median roughly 6 months prior to onset.

V gave up 4 bases and J gave up 6 bases, with 12 bases separating them. Germline CDR1 is MDHEN and CDR2 is SYDVKM. This CDR3 is built from 13 residues. In regard to this clonotype: What it binds is not known.

Patients were excluded because of uncontrolled infection, other autoimmune disease, pregnancy or lactation. This chain uses TRBV28 with TRBJ1-2; no clear D. Sequences were obtained from blood. The source of this sequence is a woman in her thirties or forties with Graves' hyperthyroidism. Here the CDR3 reads CASSSEQLHGYTF. DNA for the CDR3: TGTGCCAGCAGTTCCGAGCAGCTCCATGGCTACACCTTC.